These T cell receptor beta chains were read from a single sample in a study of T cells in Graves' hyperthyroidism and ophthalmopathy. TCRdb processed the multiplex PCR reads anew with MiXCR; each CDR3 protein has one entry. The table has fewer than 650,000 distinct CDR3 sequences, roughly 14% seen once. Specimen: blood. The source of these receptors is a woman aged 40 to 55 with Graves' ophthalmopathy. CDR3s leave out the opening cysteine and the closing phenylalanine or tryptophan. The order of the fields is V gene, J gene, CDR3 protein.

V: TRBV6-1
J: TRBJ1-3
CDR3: ASSEARSGRNTIY

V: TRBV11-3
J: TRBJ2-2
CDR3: ASSQPGLAGGMDTGELF

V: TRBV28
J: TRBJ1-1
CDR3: ASSLWGDGRNTEAF

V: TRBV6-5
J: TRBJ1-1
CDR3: ASSYSSYRFNTEAF

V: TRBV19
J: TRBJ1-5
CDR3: ASGRQGNQPQH

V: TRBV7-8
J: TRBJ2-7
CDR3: ASSLVGSGNSYEQY

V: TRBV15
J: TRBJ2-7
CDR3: ATSRDREGNYEQY

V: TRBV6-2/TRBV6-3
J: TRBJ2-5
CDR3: ASSYGPERETQY

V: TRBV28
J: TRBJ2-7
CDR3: ASSLLPGRPSVNNEQY

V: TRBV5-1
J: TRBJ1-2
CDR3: ASSLGVTATVNYGYT

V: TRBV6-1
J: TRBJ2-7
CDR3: ASVDPRGEQY

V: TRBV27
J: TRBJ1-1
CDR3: ASSFVGNTEAF

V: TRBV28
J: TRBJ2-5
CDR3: AIHPFTGGKQETQY

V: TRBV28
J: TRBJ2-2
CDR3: ASSLGGTWTGELF

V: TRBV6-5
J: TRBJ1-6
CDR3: ASSYAQGENSPLH

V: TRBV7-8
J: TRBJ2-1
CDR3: ASSLVGLEQF

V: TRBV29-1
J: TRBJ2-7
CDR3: SVEEVTSGSYSYEQY

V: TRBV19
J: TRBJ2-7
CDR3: ASSYQGPNEQY

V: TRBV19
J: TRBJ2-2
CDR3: ASSRRRENTGELF

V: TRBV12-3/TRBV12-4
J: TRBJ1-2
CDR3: ASSFGERSGYT

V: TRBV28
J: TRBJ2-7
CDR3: ASSLLTSGSLREQY

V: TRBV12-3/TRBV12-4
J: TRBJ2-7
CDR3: ASSLPSSFSEQY

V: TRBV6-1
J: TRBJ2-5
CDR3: ASRQLLTGDQETQY

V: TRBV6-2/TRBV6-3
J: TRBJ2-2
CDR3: ASQTGDTGELF

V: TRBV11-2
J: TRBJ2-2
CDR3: ASSLVFPGLAGSGELF

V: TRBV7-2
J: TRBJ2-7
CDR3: ASSLWDGYEQY

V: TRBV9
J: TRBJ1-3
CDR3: ASSVAVTGNTIY

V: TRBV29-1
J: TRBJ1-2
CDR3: SVAMSGGYGYT

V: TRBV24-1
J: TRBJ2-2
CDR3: ATSDGWTGELF

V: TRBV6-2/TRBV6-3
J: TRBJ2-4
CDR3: ASSLGTVAKNIQY

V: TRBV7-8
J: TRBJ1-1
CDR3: ASSFRGYTEAF

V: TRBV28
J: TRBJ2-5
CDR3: ASSFLAGNQETQY

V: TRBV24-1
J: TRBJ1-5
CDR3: ATSDAGTGDNQPQH

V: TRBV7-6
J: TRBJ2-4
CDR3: ASSLTGGKNIQY

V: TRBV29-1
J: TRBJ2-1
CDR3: SVEGTDYNEQF

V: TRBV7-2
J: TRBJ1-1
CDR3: ASSLLTALNTEAF

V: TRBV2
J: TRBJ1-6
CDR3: ASSEAGQIIYNSPLH

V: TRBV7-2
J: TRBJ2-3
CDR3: ASSRSGQGTDTQY

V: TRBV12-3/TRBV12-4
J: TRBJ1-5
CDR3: ASSWGTGVQPQH

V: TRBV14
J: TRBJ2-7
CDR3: ASSQVVGHSYEQY

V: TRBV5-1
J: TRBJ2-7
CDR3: ASSKGRQSSYEQY

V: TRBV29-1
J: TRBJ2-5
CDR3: SAVGQGETQY

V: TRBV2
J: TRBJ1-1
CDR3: ASSGLPPEPDTEAF